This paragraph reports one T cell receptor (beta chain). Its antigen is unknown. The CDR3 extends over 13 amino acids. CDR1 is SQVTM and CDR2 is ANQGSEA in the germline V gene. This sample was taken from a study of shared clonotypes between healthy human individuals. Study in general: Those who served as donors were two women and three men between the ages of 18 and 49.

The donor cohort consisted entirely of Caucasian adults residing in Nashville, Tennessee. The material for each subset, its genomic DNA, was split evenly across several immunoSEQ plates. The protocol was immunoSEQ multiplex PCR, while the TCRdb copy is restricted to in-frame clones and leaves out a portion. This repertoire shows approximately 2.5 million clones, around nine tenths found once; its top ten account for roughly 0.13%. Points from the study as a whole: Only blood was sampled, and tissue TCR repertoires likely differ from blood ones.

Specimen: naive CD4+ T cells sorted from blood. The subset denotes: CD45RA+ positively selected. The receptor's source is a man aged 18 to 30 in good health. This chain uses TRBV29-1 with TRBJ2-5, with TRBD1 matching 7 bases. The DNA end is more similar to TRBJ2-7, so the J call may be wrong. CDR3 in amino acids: CSVGGQYSYEQYF. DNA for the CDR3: TGCAGCGTTGGGGGACAGTACTCCTACGAGCAGTACTTC.